The 31 T cell receptor beta chains reported below all come from one sample, sequenced in a study of cytomegalovirus exposure and HLA in healthy donors. A multiplex PCR was run with 60 Vbeta primers and 13 Jbeta primers. Assay: immunoSEQ multiplex PCR; the TCRdb copy retains only in-frame clones and omits some. The table lists tens of thousands of clones, around 89% of them singletons, with around an eighth in the top ten. The specimen sequenced was PBMCs. The receptors derive from a woman aged 30 to 39 in good health and CMV-seropositive.

V usage is TRBV11-2 and J usage is TRBJ2-5, with 7 bases identical to TRBD2. The trim removed 4 bases at V and 3 bases at J, leaving 11 bases unmatched. Germline CDR1 SGHAT, CDR2 FQNNGV. This CDR3 contains 16 residues. Here the CDR3 reads CASSSPFREAEETQYF. CDR3 in DNA: TGTGCCAGCAGCTCACCCTTCCGGGAGGCCGAAGAGACCCAGTACTTC.

V is TRBV5-1 and J is TRBJ1-3; D ambiguous. V shed 0 bases and J shed 4 bases, with 8 bases lying between them. The CDR3 runs to 14 residues. CDR1 and CDR2 (germline): SGHRS, YFSETQ. The CDR3 sequence: CASSLGAGGNTIYF. In DNA form, the CDR3 reads TGCGCCAGCAGCTTGGGGGCGGGCGGAAACACCATATATTTT. The full variable domain, with the rest looked up from reference TRBV5-1 and TRBJ1-3, is KAGVTQTPRYLIKTRGQQVTLSCSPISGHRSVSWYQQTPGQGLQFLFEYFSETQRNKGNFPGRFSGRQFSNSRSEMNVSTLELGDSALYLCASSLGAGGNTIYFGEGSWLTVV.

V is TRBV30 and J is TRBJ2-2; D might be TRBD2 (7 bases). The V gene lost 3 bases and the J gene lost 7 bases, with 12 bases spanning the gap. The CDR3 sequence is 13 residues long. The V gene's germline CDR1 is GTSNPN and CDR2 SVGIG (reference sequence). The DNA of the CDR3 is TGTGCCTGGAGAAGGGGGGGCCGCGGGGAGCTGTTTTTT. It codes for CAWRRGGRGELFF.

The CDR3 region has the DNA TGTGCCAGCAGCTTAGCTGGGACAGGAGGTTCACCCCTCCACTTT. Protein product: CASSLAGTGGSPLHF. This chain joins TRBV11-2 and TRBJ1-6; 8 bases are shared with TRBD1. The CDR3 contains 15 residues. Germline V gene lookup returns CDR1 SGHAT and CDR2 FQNNGV. With V trimmed by 1 base and J by 9 bases, 5 bases remained unmatched.

The chain uses TRBV9 and TRBJ2-2; D is perhaps TRBD2 (5 bases). V was clipped by 4 bases and J by 11 bases, with 15 bases between them. The CDR3 runs 13 residues. Germline CDR1 is SGDLS and CDR2 is YYNGEE. DNA of the CDR3: TGTGCCAGCAGCTCACAAGCGGTGAGCGAGCTGTTTTTT. Translating it yields CASSSQAVSELFF.

V and J are TRBV14 and TRBJ2-3; D might be TRBD2 (6 bases). Per the germline V gene, CDR1 is SGHDN and CDR2 is FVKESK. V lost 1 base and J 0 bases, leaving 14 bases between the germline ends. The CDR3 length is 17 residues. CDR3 DNA: TGTGCCAGCAGCCAAGGATTGGTGAGCGGGAGCACAGATACGCAGTATTTT. This sequence encodes CASSQGLVSGSTDTQYF.

V is TRBV19 and J is TRBJ2-7; D remains unclear. The V gene's germline CDR1 is LNHDA and CDR2 SQIVND (reference sequence). V dropped 4 bases and J dropped 2 bases, with 18 bases sitting between them. The CDR3 is 16 amino acids. The CDR3 bases are TGTGCCAGTAGTAACGAACCTTACGTGCCGGCCTACGAGCAGTACTTC. It translates to CASSNEPYVPAYEQYF.

The gene calls are TRBV6-6 and TRBJ2-5; 8 nucleotides match TRBD1. V was clipped by 5 bases and J by 5 bases; unmatched bases: 7. CDR1 and CDR2 from the germline V gene are MNHNY and SVGAGI (reference sequence). The CDR3 sequence is 14 residues long. The CDR3 DNA is TGTGCCAGCAGTCCAGGACAGGGTGCGGAGACCCAGTACTTC. Encoded protein: CASSPGQGAETQYF.

The chain combines TRBV11-3 with TRBJ2-2, with TRBD1 matching 9 bases. From germline, CDR1 is SGHNT and CDR2 YENEEA. V lost 4 bases to trimming and J lost 7 bases; unmatched junction nucleotides: 7. CDR3 length: 15 residues. The CDR3, as DNA: TGTGCCAGCAGCTCCCGGGACAGGGCTGGCGGGGAGCTGTTTTTT. It codes for CASSSRDRAGGELFF. Using reference TRBV11-3 and TRBJ2-2 for the parts outside the CDR3, the full variable domain is EAGVVQSPRYKIIEKKQPVAFWCNPISGHNTLYWYLQNLGQGPELLIRYENEEAVDDSQLPKDRFSAERLKGVDSTLKIQPAELGDSAVYLCASSSRDRAGGELFFGEGSRLTVL.

The V call is TRBV27, the J call TRBJ1-1, with 8 bases fitting TRBD1. V dropped 6 bases and J dropped 4; count of bases not matched to a gene: 7. The CDR3 has 14 residues. Looked up from germline, CDR1 is MNHEY and CDR2 is SMNVEV (reference sequence). The CDR3 bases are TGTGCCAGCAGGACAGGGGAGTTGCGCACTGAAGCTTTCTTT. Translation: CASRTGELRTEAFF.

This clone occurred once. The DNA of the CDR3 is TGTGCCAGCAGCTCCGTTGAGGGCCGATACTACGAGCAGTACTTC. Translating gives CASSSVEGRYYEQYF. The chain links TRBV7-8 to TRBJ2-7; the D gene is possibly TRBD2 (5 bases). Trimming pared 4 bases from V and 3 bases from J, leaving 16 bases between. The CDR3 is 15 amino acids. CDR1 and CDR2 (germline): SGHVS, FQNEAQ.

The chain employs TRBV18 and TRBJ2-1, with D tentatively TRBD1 (6 bases). This CDR3 region has 14 residues. Germline V gives CDR1 KGHSH, CDR2 LQKENI. Trimming removed 4 bases from V and 0 bases from J, with 7 bases in between. The CDR3 spells CASSQDSSYNEQFF. CDR3 nucleotides: TGTGCCAGCTCACAGGACAGCTCCTACAATGAGCAGTTCTTC.

A remark on this clone: This specimen includes other DNA sequences encoding the same CDR3. The chain carries TRBV6-1 and TRBJ2-7, with a tentative D call TRBD1 (6 bases). Germline V lookup: CDR1 MNHNS, CDR2 SASEGT. The CDR3 spans 13 residues. V lost 3 bases, J lost 3 bases, and 9 bases lay in between. In DNA, the CDR3 is TGTGCCAGCAGTGAGCGACAGGTCTACGAGCAGTACTTC. It encodes CASSERQVYEQYF.

The V call is TRBV6-6, the J call TRBJ2-5, with D tentatively TRBD2 (9 bases). The CDR3 has 15 residues. Trimming left V 8 bases short and J 5 bases short, with 21 bases between. Germline values: CDR1 MNHNY, CDR2 SVGAGI (reference sequence). This CDR3 reads CASGQGGRAWETQYF. The CDR3 DNA reads as TGTGCCAGCGGACAGGGCGGGAGGGCCTGGGAGACCCAGTACTTC.

In this sample, this clone turned up once. This chain links TRBV29-1 with TRBJ2-7; a possible D gene is TRBD1 (5 bases). The V and J ends lost 2 bases and 2 bases respectively, with 13 bases between them. CDR1 is SQVTM, CDR2 ANQGSEA, per germline. CDR3 length: 14 amino acids. The CDR3 nucleotides are TGCAGCGTTGAACTCCAGGGAAGTCCCTACGAGCAGTACTTC. This gives the protein CSVELQGSPYEQYF.

This chain links TRBV29-1 with TRBJ2-7; 7 nucleotides align to TRBD1. J gave up 5 bases and V 4 bases, and 11 bases lay outside the gene matches. The CDR3 is made up of 14 amino acids. CDR1 is SQVTM, CDR2 ANQGSEA, per germline. CDR3 sequence: CSVVVPRQGDEQYF. CDR3 bases: TGCAGCGTTGTCGTCCCGCGACAGGGTGACGAGCAGTACTTC.

CDR3 in amino acids: CASSEVGGGNTDTQYF. In DNA form, the CDR3 reads TGTGCCAGCAGTGAAGTAGGGGGGGGCAACACAGATACGCAGTATTTT. The gene calls are TRBV6-1 and TRBJ2-3; possibly TRBD2 for D (7 bases). The germline V and J ends were trimmed by 1 base and 2 bases, with 13 bases remaining between them. Germline V gene sequence: CDR1 MNHNS, CDR2 SASEGT. This CDR3 is 16 amino acids long.

The genes are TRBV4-1 and TRBJ1-1; D is undetermined. The V end was cut by 4 bases, the J end by 1 base, with 4 bases between. This CDR3 is built from 12 residues. Germline-derived CDR1 and CDR2 are MGHRA and YSYEKL. CDR3 in DNA: TGCGCCAGCAGCCGACAGAACACTGAAGCTTTCTTT. Encoded protein: CASSRQNTEAFF.

The chain uses TRBV19 and TRBJ1-2, with D unclear. Germline assignment: CDR1 LNHDA and CDR2 SQIVND (reference sequence). The CDR3 is 12 residues long. V was cut by 5 bases and J by 4 bases, with 8 bases left in between. The CDR3 region is CASSSDIYGYTF. The DNA for the CDR3 is TGTGCCAGTAGTTCTGACATCTATGGCTACACCTTC.

The CDR3 reads CASSFLSGEQYF. The CDR3 DNA follows: TGTGCCAGCAGTTTTCTCTCGGGTGAGCAGTACTTC. The chain links TRBV27 to TRBJ2-7; D uncertain. Per the germline V gene, CDR1 is MNHEY and CDR2 is SMNVEV (reference sequence). Trimming removed 3 bases at V and 7 bases at J, with 10 bases between. The CDR3 sequence is 12 residues long.

The chain joins TRBV19 to TRBJ2-3; 8 bases match TRBD2. Trimming took 6 bases from V and 4 from J; bases not matched to a gene: 9. The CDR3 has 15 amino acids. Germline V gene data show CDR1 as LNHDA and CDR2 as SQIVND (reference sequence). DNA for the CDR3: TGTGCCAGTAGCATGACTAGCGCCACCCCAGATACGCAGTATTTT. This translates into CASSMTSATPDTQYF.

This clone has only one observation. V usage is TRBV29-1 and J usage is TRBJ2-1; 8 bases are a match to TRBD2. This CDR3 has 16 residues. The V segment lost 0 bases and the J segment 4 bases; nucleotides outside the gene matches: 8. Germline values: CDR1 SQVTM, CDR2 ANQGSEA. CDR3 loop: CSVEDRGGSVYNEQFF. In DNA, the CDR3 is TGCAGCGTTGAAGATCGGGGGGGTTCTGTGTACAATGAGCAGTTCTTC.

The chain couples TRBV6-5 to TRBJ2-4; 9 nucleotides agree with TRBD1. The V segment lost 2 bases and the J segment 11 bases; nucleotides outside the gene matches: 10. Germline V gives CDR1 MNHEY, CDR2 SVGAGI. This CDR3 contains 15 residues. The CDR3 DNA sequence: TGTGCCAGCAGTTACCGGGGACAGGGAGGGGACCTTCAGTACTTC. Protein sequence: CASSYRGQGGDLQYF.

The gene calls are TRBV21-1 and TRBJ2-7; the DNA was not used to check the table's D call, TRBD1. TRBV21-1 is termed a pseudogene. CDR3 length: 18 amino acids. The CDR3 protein is CASSKEPPGYRDLYEQYF. CDR3 sequence (DNA): TGTGCCAGCAGCAAAGAACCCCCCGGGTACAGGGATCTATACGAGCAGTACTTC.

The chain is built from TRBV5-1 and TRBJ1-1, with D uncertain. This CDR3 region has 17 residues. V lost 0 bases to trimming and J lost 0 bases, with 15 bases between them. Germline V CDR1 and CDR2: SGHRS, YFSETQ. Here the CDR3 DNA reads TGCGCCAGCAGCTTGGGAGGGTTCCCTAAAATGAACACTGAAGCTTTCTTT. It yields the protein CASSLGGFPKMNTEAFF.

This chain joins TRBV27 and TRBJ1-3; tentative D call: TRBD1 (6 bases). The CDR3 is 15 residues long. The germline V gene encodes CDR1 MNHEY and CDR2 SMNVEV (reference sequence). Trimming stripped 2 bases from V and 4 bases from J, with 12 bases between. The CDR3 sequence: CASSLRGASGNTIYF. The CDR3 region has the DNA TGTGCCAGCAGTTTACGGGGGGCGAGCGGAAACACCATATATTTT.

The chain combines TRBV15 with TRBJ1-6; D ambiguous. The CDR3 is 15 residues long. Trimming took 0 bases from V and 9 from J, leaving 12 bases between them. The germline gives CDR1 LNHNV, CDR2 YYDKDF (reference sequence). CDR3 residues: CATSRDGQVSSPLHF. CDR3 sequence (DNA): TGTGCCACCAGCAGAGATGGGCAGGTGAGTTCACCCCTCCACTTT.

The chain links TRBV7-2 to TRBJ2-1, with D perhaps TRBD2 (8 bases). V was trimmed by 4 bases and J by 8 bases, leaving 18 bases between them. Germline V gene sequence: CDR1 SGHTA, CDR2 FQGNSA. This CDR3 spans 15 amino acids. This chain's CDR3 is CASSWVGRGLDEQFF. The CDR3 bases are TGTGCCAGCAGCTGGGTCGGGAGGGGGCTAGATGAGCAGTTCTTC.

CDR3 loop: CAISDHTSGRTQYF. The CDR3 DNA sequence: TGTGCCATCAGTGACCACACTAGCGGGAGAACGCAGTATTTT. The V gene is TRBV10-3, the J gene TRBJ2-3, with 11 nucleotides matching TRBD2. This CDR3 region has 14 residues. Germline loops: CDR1 ENHRY, CDR2 SYGVKD. With 3 bases clipped from V and 9 bases from J, the junction kept 5 bases outside the gene matches.

For this clone: At one boundary the junction diverges from the germline segment, which might be a read error. The chain recombines TRBV27 with TRBJ2-4; 11 nucleotides agree with TRBD2. CDR1 is MNHEY and CDR2 is SMNVEV in the germline V gene (reference sequence). This CDR3 contains 12 residues. Here the CDR3 reads CASSSASGRIHF. Here the CDR3 DNA reads TGTGCCAGCAGTTCTGCTAGCGGGAGGATTCACTTC.

This clone was picked up one time. The CDR3 DNA follows: TGTGCCAGCAGCTTCCTCGGGGGGACTAATGAAAAACTGTTTTTT. Its protein is CASSFLGGTNEKLFF. The chain combines TRBV5-5 with TRBJ1-4; D perhaps matches TRBD1 (5 bases). Trimming left V 2 bases short and J 2 bases short, with 10 bases between. The CDR3 length is 15 residues. The germline V gene encodes CDR1 SGHKS and CDR2 YYEKEE (reference sequence).